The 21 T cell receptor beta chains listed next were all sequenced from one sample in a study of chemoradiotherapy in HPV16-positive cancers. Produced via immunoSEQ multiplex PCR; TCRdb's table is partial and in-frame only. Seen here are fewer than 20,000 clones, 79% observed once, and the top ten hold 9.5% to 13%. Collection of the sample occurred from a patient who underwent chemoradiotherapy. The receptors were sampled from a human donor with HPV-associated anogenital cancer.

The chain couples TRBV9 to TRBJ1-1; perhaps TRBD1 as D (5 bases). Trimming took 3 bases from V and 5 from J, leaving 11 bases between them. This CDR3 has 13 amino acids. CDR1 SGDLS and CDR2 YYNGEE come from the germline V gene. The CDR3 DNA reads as TGTGCCAGCAGCGGGGGACGGTCGACTGAAGCTTTCTTT. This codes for CASSGGRSTEAFF. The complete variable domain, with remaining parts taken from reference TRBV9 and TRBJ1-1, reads DSGVTQTPKHLITATGQRVTLRCSPRSGDLSVYWYQQSLDQGLQFLIQYYNGEERAKGNILERFSAQQFPDLHSELNLSSLELGDSALYFCASSGGRSTEAFFGQGTRLTVV.

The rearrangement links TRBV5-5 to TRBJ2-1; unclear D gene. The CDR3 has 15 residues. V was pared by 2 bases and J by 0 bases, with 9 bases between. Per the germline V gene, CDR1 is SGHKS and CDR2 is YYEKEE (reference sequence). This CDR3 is CASSLGPSSYNEQFF. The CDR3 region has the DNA TGTGCCAGCAGCTTAGGACCGAGCTCCTACAATGAGCAGTTCTTC.

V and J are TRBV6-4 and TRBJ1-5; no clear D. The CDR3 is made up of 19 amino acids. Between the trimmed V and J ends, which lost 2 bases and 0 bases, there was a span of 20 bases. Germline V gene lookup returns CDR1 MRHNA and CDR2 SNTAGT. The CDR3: CASSDRNIRLPYSNQPQHF. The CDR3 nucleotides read TGTGCCAGCAGTGACCGGAACATTAGACTTCCCTATAGCAATCAGCCCCAGCATTTT.

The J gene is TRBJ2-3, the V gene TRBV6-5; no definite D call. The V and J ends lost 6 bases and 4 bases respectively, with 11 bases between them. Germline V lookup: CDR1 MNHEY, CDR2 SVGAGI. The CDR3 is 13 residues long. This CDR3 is CASRMNGADTQYF. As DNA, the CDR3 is TGTGCCAGCAGGATGAATGGCGCAGATACGCAGTATTTT.

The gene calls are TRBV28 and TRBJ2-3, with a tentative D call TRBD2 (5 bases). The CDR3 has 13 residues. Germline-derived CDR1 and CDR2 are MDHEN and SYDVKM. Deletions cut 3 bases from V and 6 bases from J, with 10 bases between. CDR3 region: CASSFAGVDTQYF. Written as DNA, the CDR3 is TGTGCCAGCAGTTTCGCGGGTGTTGATACGCAGTATTTT. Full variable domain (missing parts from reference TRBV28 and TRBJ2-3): DVKVTQSSRYLVKRTGEKVFLECVQDMDHENMFWYRQDPGLGLRLIYFSYDVKMKEKGDIPEGYSVSREKKERFSLILESASTNQTSMYLCASSFAGVDTQYFGPGTRLTVL.

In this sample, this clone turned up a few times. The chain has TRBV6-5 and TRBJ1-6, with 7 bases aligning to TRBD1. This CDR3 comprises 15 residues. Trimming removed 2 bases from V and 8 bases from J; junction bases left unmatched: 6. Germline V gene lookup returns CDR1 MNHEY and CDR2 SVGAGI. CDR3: CASSYRDRLDSPLHF. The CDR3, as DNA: TGTGCCAGCAGTTACCGGGACAGACTTGATTCACCCCTCCACTTT.

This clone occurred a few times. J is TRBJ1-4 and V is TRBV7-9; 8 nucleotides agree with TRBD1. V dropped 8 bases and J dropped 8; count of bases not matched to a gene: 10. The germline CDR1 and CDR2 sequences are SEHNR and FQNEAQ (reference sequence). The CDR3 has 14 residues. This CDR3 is CASGPQGAYEKLFF. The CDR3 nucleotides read TGTGCCAGCGGGCCTCAGGGGGCGTACGAAAAACTGTTTTTT.

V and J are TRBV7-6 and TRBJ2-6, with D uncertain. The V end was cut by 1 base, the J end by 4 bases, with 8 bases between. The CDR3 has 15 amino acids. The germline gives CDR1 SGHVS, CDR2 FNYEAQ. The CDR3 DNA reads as TGTGCCAGCAGCTTAGGGGTAGCAGGGGCCAACGTCCTGACTTTC. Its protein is CASSLGVAGANVLTF.

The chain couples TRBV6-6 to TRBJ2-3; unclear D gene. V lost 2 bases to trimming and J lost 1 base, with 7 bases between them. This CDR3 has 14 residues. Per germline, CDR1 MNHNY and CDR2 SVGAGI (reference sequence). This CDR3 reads CASSYIQGTDTQYF. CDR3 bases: TGTGCCAGCAGTTACATCCAGGGCACAGATACGCAGTATTTT.

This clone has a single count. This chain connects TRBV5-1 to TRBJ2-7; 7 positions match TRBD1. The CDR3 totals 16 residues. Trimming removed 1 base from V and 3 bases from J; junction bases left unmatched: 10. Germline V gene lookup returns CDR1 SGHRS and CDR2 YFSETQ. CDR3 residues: CASSLLGRGLDYEQYF. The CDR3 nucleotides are TGCGCCAGCAGCTTGCTGGGCAGGGGGTTGGACTACGAGCAGTACTTC.

CDR3 sequence reads: CASSTVGGSYNEQFF. Here the CDR3 DNA reads TGTGCCAGTAGTACGGTAGGGGGCTCCTACAATGAGCAGTTCTTC. This chain links TRBV19 with TRBJ2-1; possibly TRBD1 for D (6 bases). CDR1 and CDR2 (germline): LNHDA, SQIVND (reference sequence). The ends were cut back, 4 bases at V and 0 bases at J, with 10 bases in the middle. The CDR3 loop spans 15 amino acids.

The DNA of the CDR3 is TGTGCCAGCAGGGCAGTTAATCAGCCCCAGCATTTT. It translates to CASRAVNQPQHF. The V and J genes are TRBV6-1 and TRBJ1-5; D ambiguous. The ends were cut back, 6 bases at V and 4 bases at J, with 7 bases in the middle. The length of the CDR3 is 12 residues. The germline V gene encodes CDR1 MNHNS and CDR2 SASEGT.

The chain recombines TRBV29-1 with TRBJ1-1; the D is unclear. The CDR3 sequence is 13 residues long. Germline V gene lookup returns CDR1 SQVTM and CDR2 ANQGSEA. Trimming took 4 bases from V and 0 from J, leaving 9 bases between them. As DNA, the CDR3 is TGCAGCGTTGGCCCAGTCTTGAACACTGAAGCTTTCTTT. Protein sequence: CSVGPVLNTEAFF.

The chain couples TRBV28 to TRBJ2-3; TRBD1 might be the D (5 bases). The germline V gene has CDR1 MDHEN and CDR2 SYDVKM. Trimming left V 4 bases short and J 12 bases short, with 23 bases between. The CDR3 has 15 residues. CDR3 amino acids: CASSSRIPGRVIQYF. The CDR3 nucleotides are TGTGCCAGCAGTTCAAGAATCCCCGGCAGGGTGATTCAGTATTTT.

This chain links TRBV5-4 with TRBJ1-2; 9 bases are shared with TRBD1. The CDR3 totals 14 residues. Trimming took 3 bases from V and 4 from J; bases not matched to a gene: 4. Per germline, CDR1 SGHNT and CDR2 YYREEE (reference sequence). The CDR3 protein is CASSSDRGPYGYTF. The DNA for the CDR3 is TGTGCCAGCAGCTCGGACAGGGGTCCCTATGGCTACACCTTC.

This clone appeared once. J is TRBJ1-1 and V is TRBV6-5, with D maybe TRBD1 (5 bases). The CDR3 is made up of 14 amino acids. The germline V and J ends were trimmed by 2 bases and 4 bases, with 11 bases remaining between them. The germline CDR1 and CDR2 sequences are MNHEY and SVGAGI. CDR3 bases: TGTGCCAGCAGTTACGGGGGTACCGCCACTGAAGCTTTCTTT. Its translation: CASSYGGTATEAFF.

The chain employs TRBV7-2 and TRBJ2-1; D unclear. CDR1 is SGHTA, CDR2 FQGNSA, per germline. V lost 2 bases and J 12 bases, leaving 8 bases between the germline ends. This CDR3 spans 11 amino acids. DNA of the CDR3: TGTGCCAGCAGCTTACAGTTTGCGCAGTTCTTC. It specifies CASSLQFAQFF.

The chain's CDR3 is CASSLRGYEQYF. The CDR3, as DNA: TGTGCCAGCAGTTTAAGGGGGTACGAGCAGTACTTC. This chain connects TRBV28 to TRBJ2-7; possibly TRBD1 for D (6 bases). V was cut by 2 bases and J by 4 bases, with 6 bases left in between. The CDR3 loop spans 12 amino acids. In germline, CDR1 is MDHEN, CDR2 SYDVKM.

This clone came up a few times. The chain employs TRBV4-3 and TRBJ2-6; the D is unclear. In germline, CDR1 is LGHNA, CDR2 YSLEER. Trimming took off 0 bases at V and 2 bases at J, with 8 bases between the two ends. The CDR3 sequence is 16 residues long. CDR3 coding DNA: TGCGCCAGCAGCCAAGATCCAGCAGCTGGGGCCAACGTCCTGACTTTC. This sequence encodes CASSQDPAAGANVLTF.

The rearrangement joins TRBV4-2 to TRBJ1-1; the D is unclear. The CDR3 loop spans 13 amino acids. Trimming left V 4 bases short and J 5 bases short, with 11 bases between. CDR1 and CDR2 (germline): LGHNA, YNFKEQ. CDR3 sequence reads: CASSLFGRTEAFF. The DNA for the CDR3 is TGTGCCAGCAGCCTCTTCGGACGGACTGAAGCTTTCTTT.

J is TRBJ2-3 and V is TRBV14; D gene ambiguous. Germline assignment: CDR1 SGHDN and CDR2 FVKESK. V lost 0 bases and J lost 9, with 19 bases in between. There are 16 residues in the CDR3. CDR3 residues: CASSQDLGIGRETQYF. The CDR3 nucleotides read TGTGCCAGCAGCCAAGATCTTGGCATAGGAAGGGAAACGCAGTATTTT.